Following are 2 T cell receptor beta chains from one sample sequenced in a study of blood T cells in healthy people across ages (dated by TCRdb to 2014 to 2015). Library preparation was by 5' RACE. This sample was sequenced with an Illumina HiSeq 2500. A second roughly 7 to 12 cycle PCR used a sample-barcoded 5' primer and a J-beta primer mix. TCRdb itself trimmed the public reads at Q25 with fastp, ran MiXCR and retained productive beta chains. Each entry is one CDR3 protein sequence, shown with its most common DNA and genes. Here the sample has roughly 500,000 distinct CDR3 sequences; 27% occur a single time. The ten most abundant clones make up approximately 17% of the sample. Sequencing used blood. These receptors were taken from a woman between 65 and 79 years old in good health.

The V call is TRBV7-2, the J call TRBJ2-5; no firm D call. TRBJ2-1 matches the DNA end more closely, so the J call is doubtful. Germline CDR1 reads SGHTA; CDR2 reads FQGNSA. The CDR3 is 13 amino acids. The CDR3 coding sequence is TGTGCCAGCAGCTTATCCAGGTCCAATGAGCAGTTCTTC. Translated: CASSLSRSNEQFF.

This clonotype was detected only a few times. Compared with germline, one end of the junction differs, possibly owing to a read error. The chain couples TRBV20-1 to TRBJ2-3, with unresolved D. Per the germline V gene, CDR1 is DFQATT and CDR2 is SNEGSKA (reference sequence). The CDR3 contains 11 residues. The CDR3 loop is CSSRSTDTRYF. The CDR3 region has the DNA TGCAGTTCCCGGAGCACAGATACGCGGTATTTT.